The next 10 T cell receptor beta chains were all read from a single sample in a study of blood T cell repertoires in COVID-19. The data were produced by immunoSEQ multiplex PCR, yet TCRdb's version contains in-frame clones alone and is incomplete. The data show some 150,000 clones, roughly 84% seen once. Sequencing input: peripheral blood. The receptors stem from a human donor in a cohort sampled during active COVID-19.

CDR3: CASSRDRVYEQYF. CDR3 sequence (DNA): TGTGCCAGTAGCCGGGACAGGGTGTACGAGCAGTACTTC. The V call is TRBV19, the J call TRBJ2-7, with 9 bases that match TRBD1. V was clipped by 6 bases and J by 4 bases; unmatched bases: 4. In germline, CDR1 is LNHDA, CDR2 SQIVND (reference sequence). The CDR3 is 13 residues long. Using reference TRBV19 and TRBJ2-7 for the parts outside the CDR3, the full variable domain is DGGITQSPKYLFRKEGQNVTLSCEQNLNHDAMYWYRQDPGQGLRLIYYSQIVNDFQKGDIAEGYSVSREKKESFPLTVTSAQKNPTAFYLCASSRDRVYEQYFGPGTRLTVT.

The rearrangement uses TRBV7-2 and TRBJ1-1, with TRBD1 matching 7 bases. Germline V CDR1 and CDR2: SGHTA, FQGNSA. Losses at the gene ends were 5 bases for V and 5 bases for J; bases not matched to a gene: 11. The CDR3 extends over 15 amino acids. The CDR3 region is CASSPRGGGTTEAFF. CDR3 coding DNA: TGTGCCAGCAGCCCCCGTGGAGGGGGCACGACTGAAGCTTTCTTT. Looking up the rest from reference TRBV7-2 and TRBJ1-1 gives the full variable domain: GAGVSQSPSNKVTEKGKDVELRCDPISGHTALYWYRQSLGQGLEFLIYFQGNSAPDKSGLPSDRFSAERTGGSVSTLTIQRTQQEDSAVYLCASSPRGGGTTEAFFGQGTRLTVV.

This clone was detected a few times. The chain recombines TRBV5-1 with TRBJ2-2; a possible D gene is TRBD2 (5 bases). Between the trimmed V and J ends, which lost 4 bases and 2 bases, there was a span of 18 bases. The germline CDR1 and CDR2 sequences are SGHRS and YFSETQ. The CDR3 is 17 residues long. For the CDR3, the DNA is TGCGCCAGCAGCCCTATGGTCGGTGCGGGTAACACCGGGGAGCTGTTTTTT. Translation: CASSPMVGAGNTGELFF.

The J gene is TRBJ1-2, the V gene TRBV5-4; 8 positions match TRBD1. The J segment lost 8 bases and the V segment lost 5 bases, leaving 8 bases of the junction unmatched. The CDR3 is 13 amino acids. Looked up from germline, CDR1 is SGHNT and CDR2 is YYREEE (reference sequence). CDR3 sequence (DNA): TGTGCCAGCAGTGCTGACAGGGGTAGGGGCTACACCTTC. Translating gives CASSADRGRGYTF.

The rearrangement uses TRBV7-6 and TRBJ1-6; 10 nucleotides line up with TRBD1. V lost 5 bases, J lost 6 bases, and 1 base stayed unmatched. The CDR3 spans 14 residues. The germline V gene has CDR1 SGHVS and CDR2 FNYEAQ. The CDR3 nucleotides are TGTGCCAGCAGCCGGGACAGGGGTAATTCACCCCTCCACTTT. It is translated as CASSRDRGNSPLHF.

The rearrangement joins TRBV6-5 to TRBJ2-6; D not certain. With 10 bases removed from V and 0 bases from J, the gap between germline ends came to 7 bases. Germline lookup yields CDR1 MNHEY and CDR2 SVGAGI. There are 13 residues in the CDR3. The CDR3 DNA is TGTGCCACACGAGCCTCTGGGGCCAACGTCCTGACTTTC. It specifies CATRASGANVLTF.

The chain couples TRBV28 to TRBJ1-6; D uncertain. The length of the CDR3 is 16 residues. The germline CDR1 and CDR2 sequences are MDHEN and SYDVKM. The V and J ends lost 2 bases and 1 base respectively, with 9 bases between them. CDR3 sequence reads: CASSLPGRSYNSPLHF. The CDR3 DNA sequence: TGTGCCAGCAGTTTACCGGGGAGGTCCTATAATTCACCCCTCCACTTT.

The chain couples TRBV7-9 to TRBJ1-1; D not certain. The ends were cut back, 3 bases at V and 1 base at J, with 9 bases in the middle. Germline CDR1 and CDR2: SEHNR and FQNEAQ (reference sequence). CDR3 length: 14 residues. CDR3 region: CASSFPSPNTEAFF. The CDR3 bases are TGTGCCAGCAGCTTCCCCTCTCCGAACACTGAAGCTTTCTTT.

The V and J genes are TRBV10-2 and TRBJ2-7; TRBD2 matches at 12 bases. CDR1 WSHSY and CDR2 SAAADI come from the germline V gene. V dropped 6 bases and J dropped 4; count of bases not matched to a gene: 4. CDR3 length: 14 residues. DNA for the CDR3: TGCGCCAGCAGGGCTAGCGGGGGGGATTACGAGCAGTACTTC. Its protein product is CASRASGGDYEQYF.

The CDR3 loop is CSASSRRGNSPLHF. In DNA, the CDR3 is TGCAGTGCTAGTTCTCGACGGGGAAATTCACCCCTCCACTTT. The V and J genes are TRBV20-1 and TRBJ1-6; D unresolved. Between the trimmed V and J ends, which lost 3 bases and 7 bases, there was a span of 13 bases. CDR1 and CDR2 (germline): DFQATT, SNEGSKA (reference sequence). The CDR3 consists of 14 residues.